The next 21 T cell receptor beta chains were all read from a single sample in a study of T cells after somatic rescue of genetic block. Profiled with immunoSEQ multiplex PCR; TCRdb holds only in-frame clones, not every one. The sample has tens of thousands of clones, about 90% seen once. Sequenced material: peripheral blood mononuclear cells (PBMCs). The receptors shown here come from a man aged 35 to 55.

This clone has a single count. The chain combines TRBV15 with TRBJ2-2, with D perhaps TRBD1 or TRBD2 (5 bases each). This CDR3 is 15 amino acids long. Germline V gene lookup returns CDR1 LNHNV and CDR2 YYDKDF (reference sequence). The V gene lost 4 bases and the J gene lost 5 bases, with 14 bases spanning the gap. Here the CDR3 DNA reads TGTGCCACCAGCAAAACCGGGACGGCGACCGGGGAGCTGTTTTTT. As protein: CATSKTGTATGELFF. Using reference TRBV15 and TRBJ2-2 for the parts outside the CDR3, the full variable domain is DAMVIQNPRYQVTQFGKPVTLSCSQTLNHNVMYWYQQKSSQAPKLLFHYYDKDFNNEADTPDNFQSRRPNTSFCFLDIRSPGLGDTAMYLCATSKTGTATGELFFGEGSRLTVL.

By sample fraction, this clone is medium-sized. The chain is built from TRBV6-1 and TRBJ1-2; maybe TRBD1 (5 bases). The V gene's germline CDR1 is MNHNS and CDR2 SASEGT. The CDR3 covers 12 residues. V lost 7 bases, J lost 4 bases, and 10 bases lay in between. The chain's CDR3 is CASKGAGYGYTF. The CDR3 DNA is TGTGCCAGCAAAGGGGCAGGCTATGGCTACACCTTC.

This chain joins TRBV28 and TRBJ2-1, with D uncertain. V lost 5 bases and J 8 bases, leaving 7 bases between the germline ends. This CDR3 is built from 11 residues. Germline values: CDR1 MDHEN, CDR2 SYDVKM. CDR3: CASSREDEQFF. The CDR3 nucleotides read TGTGCCAGCAGTCGTGAAGATGAGCAGTTCTTC.

This rearrangement joins TRBV6-1 to TRBJ2-5; D assignment may be TRBD1 or TRBD2 (6 bases each). The J call could be wrong; TRBJ2-7 is a better fit for the DNA end. The CDR3 sequence is 15 residues long. Germline V CDR1 and CDR2: MNHNS, SASEGT. The DNA for the CDR3 is TGTGCCAGCAGTTCAGGAGGGGCAGGGGACTACGAGCAGTACTTC. This codes for CASSSGGAGDYEQYF.

The CDR3 reads CASSLEGVTEAFF. The CDR3 bases are TGTGCCAGCAGTTTAGAGGGAGTCACTGAAGCTTTCTTT. This chain uses TRBV27 with TRBJ1-1; D unclear. V was pared by 2 bases and J by 4 bases, with 8 bases between. This CDR3 comprises 13 residues. Germline CDR1 reads MNHEY; CDR2 reads SMNVEV (reference sequence).

This chain links TRBV30 with TRBJ2-5, with 12 positions matching TRBD2. This CDR3 has 14 amino acids. Germline-derived CDR1 and CDR2 are GTSNPN and SVGIG (reference sequence). J lost 5 bases, V lost 3 bases, and 4 bases had no gene match. Here the CDR3 DNA reads TGTGCCTGGAGAGCTAGCGGGGGGGTGGAGACCCAGTACTTC. Translating gives CAWRASGGVETQYF.

The chain is built from TRBV5-5 and TRBJ2-7; TRBD1 matches 9 bases. The CDR3 is made up of 13 amino acids. The germline gives CDR1 SGHKS, CDR2 YYEKEE (reference sequence). Trimming cost V 3 bases and J 2 bases; bases outside gene matches: 0. The CDR3 loop reads CASSWDRAYEQYF. DNA for the CDR3: TGTGCCAGCAGCTGGGACAGGGCCTACGAGCAGTACTTC.

This clone was seen a single time. V usage is TRBV7-2 and J usage is TRBJ1-3; 7 bases are shared with TRBD1. The germline CDR1 and CDR2 sequences are SGHTA and FQGNSA. This CDR3 spans 15 amino acids. Trimming at V came to 7 bases and at J to 1 base, leaving 7 bases not matched to a gene. The CDR3 loop is CASTRDSTSGNTIYF. Written as DNA, the CDR3 is TGTGCCAGCACCCGGGACAGCACATCTGGAAACACCATATATTTT.

The chain is built from TRBV27 and TRBJ2-2, with TRBD2 matching over 13 bases. The CDR3 is 15 amino acids. V was clipped by 6 bases and J by 5 bases; unmatched bases: 3. Per the germline V gene, CDR1 is MNHEY and CDR2 is SMNVEV (reference sequence). CDR3 DNA sequence: TGTGCCAGCAGCGGACTAGCGGGAGTTACCGGGGAGCTGTTTTTT. This gives the protein CASSGLAGVTGELFF.

A few counts support this clone. This rearrangement joins TRBV6-5 to TRBJ1-1; D is uncertain. Germline values: CDR1 MNHEY, CDR2 SVGAGI. Trimming left V 0 bases short and J 0 bases short, with 8 bases between. This CDR3 is 15 amino acids long. CDR3 sequence: CASSYSTSLNTEAFF. In nucleotides, the CDR3 is TGTGCCAGCAGTTACTCGACGTCTCTGAACACTGAAGCTTTCTTT.

The gene calls are TRBV5-1 and TRBJ2-1; 7 nucleotides line up with TRBD2. CDR1 SGHRS and CDR2 YFSETQ come from the germline V gene. The CDR3 has 14 amino acids. After removal of 7 bases from V and 4 bases from J, the junction contained 8 bases not matched to a gene. CDR3 region: CASRGTTMYNEQFF. CDR3 sequence (DNA): TGCGCCAGCCGCGGGACTACCATGTACAATGAGCAGTTCTTC. Supplemented by reference TRBV5-1 and TRBJ2-1, the full variable domain reads KAGVTQTPRYLIKTRGQQVTLSCSPISGHRSVSWYQQTPGQGLQFLFEYFSETQRNKGNFPGRFSGRQFSNSRSEMNVSTLELGDSALYLCASRGTTMYNEQFFGPGTRLTVL.

The rearrangement uses TRBV19 and TRBJ1-4, with D possibly being TRBD1 (5 bases). The ends were cut back, 4 bases at V and 0 bases at J, with 9 bases in the middle. Germline V CDR1 and CDR2: LNHDA, SQIVND (reference sequence). The CDR3 is 15 amino acids. The CDR3 is CASSTQVSTNEKLFF. The CDR3 DNA reads TGTGCCAGTAGTACACAGGTATCAACTAATGAAAAACTGTTTTTT.

The chain recombines TRBV7-7 with TRBJ2-2; possible D gene TRBD2, 6 bases. V was trimmed by 5 bases and J by 5 bases, leaving 6 bases between them. The CDR3 runs 12 residues. In germline, CDR1 is SSHAT, CDR2 FNYEAQ (reference sequence). For the CDR3, the DNA is TGTGCCAGCAGCCGGGAGACCGGGGAGCTGTTTTTT. This sequence encodes CASSRETGELFF.

This rearrangement joins TRBV5-1 to TRBJ1-1; D is unclear. In germline, CDR1 is SGHRS, CDR2 YFSETQ. V was trimmed by 1 base and J by 3 bases, leaving 13 bases between them. The length of the CDR3 is 15 residues. This CDR3 reads CASSLSGFRHTEAFF. The CDR3 DNA reads as TGCGCCAGCAGCTTGTCGGGGTTCCGACACACTGAAGCTTTCTTT.

The chain has TRBV6-1 and TRBJ2-7; 7 nucleotides agree with TRBD2. The CDR3 extends over 14 amino acids. V dropped 0 bases and J dropped 2; count of bases not matched to a gene: 1. Germline V gene sequence: CDR1 MNHNS, CDR2 SASEGT. The CDR3 spells CASSEAGTTYEQYF. The CDR3 bases are TGTGCCAGCAGTGAAGCGGGGACTACCTACGAGCAGTACTTC.

For this clone: Its ends do not fully match the called genes, so a read error is possible. The chain combines TRBV10-3 with TRBJ1-3; D unresolved. Germline V lookup: CDR1 ENHRY, CDR2 SYGVKD. This CDR3 is 12 amino acids long. CDR3 residues: CAIRESGNTIYF. Written as DNA, the CDR3 is TGTGCCATCAGGGAGTCTGGAAACACCATATATTTT.

This chain joins TRBV9 and TRBJ2-7, with 9 positions matching TRBD2. The CDR3 extends over 14 amino acids. Germline trimming cut 2 bases from V and 7 bases from J; bases unmatched to any gene: 7. Germline CDR1 SGDLS, CDR2 YYNGEE. As DNA, the CDR3 is TGTGCCAGCAGCGTTGGTAGCGGGAGCTGGGAGCAGTACTTC. Protein product: CASSVGSGSWEQYF.

The CDR3 region has the DNA TGTGCCAGCAGTTCCCGAGCGGGGATCCAAGAGACCCAGTACTTC. Protein sequence: CASSSRAGIQETQYF. The gene calls are TRBV28 and TRBJ2-5; 7 bases agree with TRBD2. Per the germline V gene, CDR1 is MDHEN and CDR2 is SYDVKM. The CDR3 runs to 15 residues. The V gene end was trimmed by 4 bases and the J gene end by 1 base; junction bases not matched to a gene: 6.

The chain couples TRBV25-1 to TRBJ2-2, with TRBD1 matching over 7 bases. The CDR3 is 14 amino acids. J gave up 4 bases and V 6 bases, and 5 bases lay outside the gene matches. Germline CDR1 MGHDK, CDR2 SYGVNS. CDR3 amino acids: CASRGTAPTGELFF. In DNA, the CDR3 is TGTGCCAGCAGGGGGACAGCCCCCACCGGGGAGCTGTTTTTT.

In this sample, this clone turned up once. The chain links TRBV30 to TRBJ1-5, with 10 bases aligning to TRBD1. J lost 4 bases, V lost 1 base, and 1 base had no gene match. Germline V gene sequence: CDR1 GTSNPN, CDR2 SVGIG (reference sequence). The CDR3 runs 14 residues. The chain's CDR3 is CAWSGTGGNQPQHF. CDR3 DNA: TGTGCCTGGAGTGGGACAGGGGGAAATCAGCCCCAGCATTTT. Looking up the rest from reference TRBV30 and TRBJ1-5 gives the full variable domain: SQTIHQWPATLVQPVGSPLSLECTVEGTSNPNLYWYRQAAGRGLQLLFYSVGIGQISSEVPQNLSASRPQDRQFILSSKKLLLSDSGFYLCAWSGTGGNQPQHFGDGTRLSIL.

The V call is TRBV7-2, the J call TRBJ1-1; D perhaps matches TRBD1 (6 bases). From germline, CDR1 is SGHTA and CDR2 FQGNSA. There are 13 residues in the CDR3. V was pared by 2 bases and J by 10 bases, with 14 bases between. Written as DNA, the CDR3 is TGTGCCAGCAGCTTAACACACAGGGTTTCAGCTTTCTTT. The encoded protein is CASSLTHRVSAFF.